This T cell receptor beta chain was sequenced during a study of blood T cell repertoires in COVID-19. In this sample, this clone turned up once. The junction departs from germline at one end; a sequencing error may be responsible. CDR3 length: 16 residues. Per germline, CDR1 MGHRA and CDR2 YSYEKL. Produced via immunoSEQ multiplex PCR; TCRdb's table is partial and in-frame only. Among 150,000 to 200,000 clones listed, under 95% were seen once. The genes are TRBV4-1 and TRBJ1-4, with a possible D match to TRBD1 (6 bases). The specimen sequenced was peripheral blood. The source of this sequence is a man aged 18 to 29 with COVID-19, enrolled during active disease. The DNA for the CDR3 is TGCGCCAGCAGCCCCACAGGGAAAGCAACTAATGAAAAACTGCTTTTT. The encoded protein is CASSPTGKATNEKLLF.